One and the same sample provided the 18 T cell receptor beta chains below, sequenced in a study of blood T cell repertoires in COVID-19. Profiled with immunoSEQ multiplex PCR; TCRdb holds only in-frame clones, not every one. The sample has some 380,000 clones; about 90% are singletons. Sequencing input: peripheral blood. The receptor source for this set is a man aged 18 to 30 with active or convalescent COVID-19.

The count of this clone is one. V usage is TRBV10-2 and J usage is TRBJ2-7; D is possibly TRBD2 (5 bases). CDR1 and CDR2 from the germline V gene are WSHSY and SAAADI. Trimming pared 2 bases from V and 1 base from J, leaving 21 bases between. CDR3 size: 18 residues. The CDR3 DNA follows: TGCGCCAGCAGTGAGATGGCTAGCCTTGGGAGAGGGTCCTACGAGCAGTACTTC. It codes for CASSEMASLGRGSYEQYF.

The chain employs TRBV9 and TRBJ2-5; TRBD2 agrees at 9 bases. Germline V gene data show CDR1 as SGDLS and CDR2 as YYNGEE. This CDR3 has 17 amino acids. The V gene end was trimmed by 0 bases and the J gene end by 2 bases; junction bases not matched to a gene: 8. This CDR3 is CASSVGSSGGIQETQYF. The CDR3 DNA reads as TGTGCCAGCAGCGTAGGTAGTAGCGGGGGAATACAAGAGACCCAGTACTTC.

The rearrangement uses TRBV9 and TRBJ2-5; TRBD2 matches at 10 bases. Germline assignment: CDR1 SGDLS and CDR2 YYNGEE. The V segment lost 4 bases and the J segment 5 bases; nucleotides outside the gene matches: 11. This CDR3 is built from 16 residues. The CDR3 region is CASSPRGAGGRETQYF. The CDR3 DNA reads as TGTGCCAGCAGCCCACGGGGAGCGGGGGGGAGGGAGACCCAGTACTTC.

The CDR3: CASSPLAGEGTGELFF. CDR3 coding DNA: TGTGCCAGCAGCCCCCTAGCGGGAGAGGGGACCGGGGAGCTGTTTTTT. The chain employs TRBV3-1 (or the pseudogene TRBV3-2) and TRBJ2-2; 10 bases match TRBD2. The ends lost 4 bases at V and 5 bases at J; junction bases unmatched: 7. Germline V gene lookup returns CDR1 LGHDT and CDR2 YNNKEL (reference sequence). CDR3 length: 16 residues.

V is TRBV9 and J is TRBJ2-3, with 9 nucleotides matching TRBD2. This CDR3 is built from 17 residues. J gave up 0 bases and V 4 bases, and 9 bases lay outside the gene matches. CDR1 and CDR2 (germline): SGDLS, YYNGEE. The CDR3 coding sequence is TGTGCCAGCAGCCGAGGGAGCGGGGGGCAAAGCACAGATACGCAGTATTTT. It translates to CASSRGSGGQSTDTQYF.

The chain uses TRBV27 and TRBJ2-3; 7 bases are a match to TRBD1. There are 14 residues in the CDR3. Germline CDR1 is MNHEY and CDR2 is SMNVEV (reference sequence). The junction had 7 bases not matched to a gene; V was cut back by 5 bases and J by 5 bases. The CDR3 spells CASSRIGGLDTQYF. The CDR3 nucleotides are TGTGCCAGCAGTCGGATAGGGGGCTTAGATACGCAGTATTTT.

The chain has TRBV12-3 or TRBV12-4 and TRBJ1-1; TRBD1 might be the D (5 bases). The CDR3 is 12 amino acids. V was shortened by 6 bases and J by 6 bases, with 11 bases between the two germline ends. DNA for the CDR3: TGTGCCAGCAGCACGGGGGGGGCTGAAGCTTTCTTT. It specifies CASSTGGAEAFF.

CDR3 residues: CASSRGTKINEQFF. DNA of the CDR3: TGTGCCAGCAGTAGGGGGACCAAGATAAATGAGCAGTTCTTC. The chain combines TRBV27 with TRBJ2-1; maybe TRBD1 (6 bases). Germline lookup yields CDR1 MNHEY and CDR2 SMNVEV (reference sequence). The V and J ends lost 5 bases and 7 bases respectively, with 15 bases between them. The CDR3 has 14 amino acids.

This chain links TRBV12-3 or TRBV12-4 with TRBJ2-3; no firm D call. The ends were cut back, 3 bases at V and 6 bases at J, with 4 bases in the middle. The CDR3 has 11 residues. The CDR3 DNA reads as TGTGCCAGCAGTTTCGGGGATACGCAGTATTTT. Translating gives CASSFGDTQYF.

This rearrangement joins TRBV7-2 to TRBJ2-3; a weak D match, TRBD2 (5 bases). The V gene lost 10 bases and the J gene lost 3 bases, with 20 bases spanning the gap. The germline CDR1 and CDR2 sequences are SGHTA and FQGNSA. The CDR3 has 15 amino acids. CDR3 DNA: TGTGCCAAAAACCCCCCCGGGAAAGTAACAGATACGCAGTATTTT. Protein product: CAKNPPGKVTDTQYF.

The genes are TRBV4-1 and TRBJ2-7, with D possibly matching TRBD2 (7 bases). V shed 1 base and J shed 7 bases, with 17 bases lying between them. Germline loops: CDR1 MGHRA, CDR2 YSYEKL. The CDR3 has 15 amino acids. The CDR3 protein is CASSQGGGGPREQYF. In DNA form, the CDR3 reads TGCGCCAGCAGCCAAGGAGGGGGAGGGCCTAGGGAGCAGTACTTC.

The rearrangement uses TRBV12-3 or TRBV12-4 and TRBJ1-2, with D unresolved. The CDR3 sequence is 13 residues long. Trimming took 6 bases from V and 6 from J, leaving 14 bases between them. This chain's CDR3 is CASSSTSPNGYTF. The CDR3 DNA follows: TGTGCCAGCAGCTCTACCTCGCCAAATGGCTACACCTTC.

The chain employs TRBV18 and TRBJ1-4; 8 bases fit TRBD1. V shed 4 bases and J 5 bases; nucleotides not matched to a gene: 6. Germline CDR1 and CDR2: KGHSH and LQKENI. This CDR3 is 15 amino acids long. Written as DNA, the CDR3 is TGTGCCAGCTCACAAAACAGGGGGTTAAATGAAAAACTGTTTTTT. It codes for CASSQNRGLNEKLFF. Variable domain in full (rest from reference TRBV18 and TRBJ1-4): NAGVMQNPRHLVRRRGQEARLRCSPMKGHSHVYWYRQLPEEGLKFMVYLQKENIIDESGMPKERFSAEFPKEGPSILRIQQVVRGDSAAYFCASSQNRGLNEKLFFGSGTQLSVL.

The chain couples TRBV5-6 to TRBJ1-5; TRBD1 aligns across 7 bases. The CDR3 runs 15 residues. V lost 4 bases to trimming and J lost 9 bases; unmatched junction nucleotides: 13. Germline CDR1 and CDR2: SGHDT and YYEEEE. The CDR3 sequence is CASSPGQTRMGPQHF. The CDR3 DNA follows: TGTGCCAGCAGCCCGGGACAGACCCGGATGGGGCCCCAGCATTTT.

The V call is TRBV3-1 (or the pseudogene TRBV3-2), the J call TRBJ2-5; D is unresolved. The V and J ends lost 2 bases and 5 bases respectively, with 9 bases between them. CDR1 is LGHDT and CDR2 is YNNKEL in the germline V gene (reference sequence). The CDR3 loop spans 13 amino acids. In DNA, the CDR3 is TGTGCCAGCAGCCAAATTAGCTACGAGACCCAGTACTTC. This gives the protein CASSQISYETQYF.

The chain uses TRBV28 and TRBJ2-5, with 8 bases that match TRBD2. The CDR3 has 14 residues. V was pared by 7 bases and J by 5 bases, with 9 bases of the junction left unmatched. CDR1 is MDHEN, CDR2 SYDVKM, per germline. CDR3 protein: CASTPGGGAETQYF. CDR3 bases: TGTGCCAGCACCCCGGGGGGGGGCGCGGAGACCCAGTACTTC.

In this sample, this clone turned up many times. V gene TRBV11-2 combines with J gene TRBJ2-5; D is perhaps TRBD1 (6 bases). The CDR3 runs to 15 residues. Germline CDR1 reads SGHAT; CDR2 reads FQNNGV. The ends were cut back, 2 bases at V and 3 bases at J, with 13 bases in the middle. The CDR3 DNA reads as TGTGCCAGCAGCTTAACTACAGGGACCAAAGAGACCCAGTACTTC. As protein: CASSLTTGTKETQYF.

The CDR3 sequence is CASSLRHSGGTLYNSPLHF. CDR3 in DNA: TGTGCCAGCAGCTTGAGACACAGCGGGGGGACCCTCTATAATTCACCCCTCCACTTT. This chain links TRBV7-9 with TRBJ1-6, with a weak D call TRBD1 (5 bases). Germline CDR1 is SEHNR and CDR2 is FQNEAQ (reference sequence). Trimming cost V 3 bases and J 3 bases, with 21 bases left between them. This CDR3 region has 19 residues.